The entry below gives a single TCR beta chain sequence along with its context. There are a few counts of this clonotype. Its binding antigen is unknown. Qualities for individual bases were not recorded, and no much larger clone is one base off. Receptor amplification or capture employed RACE. The sequencing machine was a NextSeq 500. During library preparation, unique molecular identifiers were attached to individual cDNA molecules so that TCRs could be counted in a quantitative, reproducible way. Each blood RNA sample was used to sequence both TCR alpha and TCR beta chains. From the authors' description of their analysis: The median number of TCRs per sample was over 85,000, ranging from about 20,000 to 690,600. V, J and CDR3 annotation of the TCR reads was performed with the Decombinator software suite. To make PS versus PT1 abundance plots, every sample was subsampled to the same number of TCRs (28,000). Expanded TCRs were defined as absent before sensitization and observed at least eight times at the 2-week time point. Starting from the raw public reads, TCRdb applied fastp trimming at Q25, assembled clones with MiXCR and retained in-frame beta chains. Each CDR3 protein appears once, grouped with its most common genes and DNA. TCRdb's processing, not the authors', yielded these V and J calls. The sample table contains roughly 160,000 distinct CDR3 sequences; only one count was recorded for roughly 15% of them. The top ten clonotypes cover 1.5% to 2% of the sample.

This sample was taken from a study of human T cells and chemical hapten exposure (dated by TCRdb to 2020 to 2023). The study in broad terms: For sensitization, 2% DPC in acetone was applied to a roughly 2 cm by roughly 2 cm area of upper inner arm skin. Blood samples were taken from patients before sensitization (week 0) and at 2, 6 and about 24 weeks after DPC sensitization. The patient cohort, mostly female, included alopecia areata with under or over 50% scalp involvement, alopecia totalis and alopecia universalis. The study tracked peripheral blood TCR repertoire changes in vivo during primary and secondary sensitization to the hapten diphenylcyclopropenone (DPC) in alopecia patients. Blood for TCR sequencing was provided by twenty-nine alopecia patients at one to four time points (pre-sensitization, 2, 6 and 24 weeks). Throughout the approximately 24-week study period, patients were also given weekly therapeutic DPC doses on the scalp. Libraries were pooled for sequencing, and variation in per-sample TCR yields was attributed mainly to small differences in library volumes within the pool. Patch tests used Finn chambers with 0.01% DPC on the upper back, scored after 6 days by International Contact Dermatitis Research Group standards.

The time point label, as the study defines it: patch test 1, 2 weeks after DPC sensitization. The treatment or condition label on this specimen signifies: therapeutic diphenylcyclopropenone sensitization with weekly scalp DPC. At every patch-test visit, the blood draw took place before the patch test was put on. Patients were eligible if aged 18 to 70, diagnosed with alopecia and judged suitable for DPC therapy, and pregnant patients were excluded. Total RNA was extracted from unfractionated whole blood that had been collected in Tempus Blood RNA tubes. General study outcomes and caveats: Because all patients had alopecia, a presumed autoimmune disease, the immune response of the patients might differ from that of healthy individuals. A positive correlation was found between the number of PT1 expanded TCRs and patch test score, with significance reached at thresholds 8, 16 and 32 but not 4. Expanded TCRs formed significantly more large CDR3 similarity clusters than pre-sensitization or healthy control sets, consistent with antigen-driven responses. Repeated subsampling changed both the strength of the expansion versus patch-test correlation and the threshold at which that correlation became significant. DPC sensitization did not change how many TCRs were above 1 in 1000 frequency, and no evidence was found of alterations in global repertoire structure.

In the germline V gene, CDR1 corresponds to LGHNA and CDR2 to YSLEER. The CDR3 contains 16 residues, cysteine and phenylalanine counted. The only DNA kept is the CDR3, 48 bases in frame from the first base. V and J lose 0 bases and 1 base, and a span of 12 bases separates them. Sequenced here: whole blood, sampled in connection with sensitization to the hapten diphenylcyclopropenone (DPC). This clonotype was obtained from a woman between 25 and 40 years old with alopecia areata. Some clones in this sample may be carry-over from other donors' samples. This sequence uses TRBV4-3 and TRBJ1-2; the D gene lacks a confident call. The CDR3 corresponds to CASSQDLLGFNYGYTF. The DNA is as follows: TGCGCCAGCAGCCAAGATTTGCTAGGTTTTAACTATGGCTACACCTTC.